This TCR beta chain is drawn from a study of CD8+CD57+ T cells in acquired aplastic anemia. Genomic DNA constituted the template upon which TCR beta VDJ and CDR3 profiling was performed. TCRdb ran MiXCR on the reads and lists one entry per CDR3 protein. The table shows 200,000 or so distinct CDR3 sequences, with over 60% occurring only once. This CDR3 comprises 13 residues. V gave up 9 bases and J gave up 1 base; unmatched junction bases: 4. Per germline, CDR1 SEHNR and CDR2 FQNEAQ (reference sequence). The chain carries TRBV7-9 and TRBJ2-3, with 7 positions matching TRBD1. Sequencing was carried out using sorted CD4+, CD8+, or CD8+CD57+ T cells (not recorded which) from PBMCs. The clonotype was recovered from a human donor with severe aplastic anemia or a healthy control (not recorded which). The CDR3 spells CARSDRGTDTQYF. CDR3 DNA: TGTGCCAGATCCGACAGGGGCACAGATACGCAGTATTTT.